The clone carrying this T cell receptor (beta chain) was recorded only once. The germline V gene encodes CDR1 SEHNR and CDR2 FQNEAQ (reference sequence). The CDR3 extends over 13 amino acids. V lost 3 bases and J lost 8, with 13 bases in between. The sample comes from a study of blood T cell repertoires in COVID-19. Across the whole study: The samples span acute and convalescent COVID-19 from the United States, Italy and Spain. PBMCs, B-cell-depleted T cells, or T cells provided the cDNA or gDNA that made up the material.

In the original analysis: Quantification of nucleated cells was approximated via reference gene primer amplification. Here immunoSEQ multiplex PCR was the method, and the copy in TCRdb shows in-frame clones only, minus some. The DNA was the basis for D and trimming; V, J and clone size are from that table. The top ten hold 11% of the sample, which has roughly 260,000 clones, about nine tenths seen once. Followed over time, Seattle patients had been enrolled while infection was active. V usage is TRBV7-9 and J usage is TRBJ1-2, with D maybe TRBD1 (6 bases). The TCR was taken from a woman aged 30 to 39 with COVID-19, enrolled during active disease. Sample: peripheral blood. The chain's CDR3 is CASSLGTSDGYTF. The CDR3 nucleotides are TGTGCCAGCAGCTTGGGGACATCGGACGGCTACACCTTC.